This entry lists 5 T cell receptor beta chains sequenced from one sample in a study of T-cell reconstitution after alpha-beta-depleted transplantation in children. Researchers prepared the TCRbeta library using unique molecular identifiers, the study reports. TCRdb analysed the PCR reads with MiXCR anew, one entry per CDR3 protein. The sample shows about 410,000 distinct CDR3 sequences, approximately 20% of them seen only once. The sequencing used PBMCs from the stem cell graft donor, collected from the stem cell graft. Source of these receptors: a human donor who donated a stem cell graft to a child with acute myeloid leukemia.

Written as DNA, the CDR3 is TGCGCCAGCAGCCAAGATCTTGCCAGCTCGAACAATGAGCAGTTCTTC. Protein: CASSQDLASSNNEQFF. The chain joins TRBV4-3 to TRBJ2-1; the D is unclear. The CDR3 runs to 16 residues. V was pared by 0 bases and J by 5 bases, with 14 bases between. Germline loops: CDR1 LGHNA, CDR2 YSLEER.

This sequence joins TRBV6-5 and TRBJ1-3; D gene uncertain. This CDR3 contains 17 residues. V was shortened by 0 bases and J by 3 bases, with 15 bases between the two germline ends. Germline CDR1 and CDR2: MNHEY and SVGAGI. CDR3 loop: CASSYSQLLALGNTIYF. DNA of the CDR3: TGTGCCAGCAGTTACTCGCAGCTTCTAGCTCTTGGAAACACCATATATTTT.

This clonotype was counted many times. This chain uses TRBV20-1 with TRBJ2-1, with 10 bases fitting TRBD2. This CDR3 contains 14 residues. Germline V gene data show CDR1 as DFQATT and CDR2 as SNEGSKA (reference sequence). The V segment lost 6 bases and the J segment 7 bases; nucleotides outside the gene matches: 9. The CDR3 DNA reads as TGCAGTGCCATCCGAGCGGGAGGGGTGAATGAGCAGTTCTTC. Translation: CSAIRAGGVNEQFF.

This clonotype was detected ten times or more. This chain connects TRBV6-5 to TRBJ2-1; D may correspond to TRBD1 or TRBD2 (5 bases each). CDR3 length: 17 residues. Between the trimmed V and J ends, which lost 5 bases and 7 bases, there was a span of 24 bases. CDR1 and CDR2 (germline): MNHEY, SVGAGI. CDR3 nucleotides: TGTGCCAGCAGTCCCTATGTGTCCGGGACCCTTCCAAATGAGCAGTTCTTC. Its protein is CASSPYVSGTLPNEQFF.

This clonotype has at least ten counts. V and J are TRBV29-1 and TRBJ2-3; D remains ambiguous. This CDR3 has 14 residues. Germline-derived CDR1 and CDR2 are SQVTM and ANQGSEA. V shed 6 bases and J shed 4 bases, with 17 bases lying between them. CDR3 sequence: CSVVQWSFPDTQYF. DNA for the CDR3: TGCAGCGTGGTCCAATGGAGTTTCCCAGATACGCAGTATTTT.